This TCR beta chain originates from a study of OX40 agonist ivuxolimab in advanced cancers. Germline assignment: CDR1 MNHNS and CDR2 SASEGT. The CDR3 spans 15 residues. V was trimmed by 2 bases and J by 1 base, leaving 10 bases between them. Method: immunoSEQ multiplex PCR; TCRdb's copy keeps in-frame clones and lacks some. The table has fewer than 40,000 clones, 82% seen once. Sequencing used CD4+ or CD8+ T cells sorted from blood, obtained in a trial of the OX40 agonist ivuxolimab. The chain has TRBV6-1 and TRBJ2-3, with D maybe TRBD2 (7 bases). This receptor was taken from an adult with an advanced solid tumor such as melanoma, head and neck, liver or kidney cancer. The DNA of the CDR3 is TGTGCCAGCAGTGAATGGGGGGGCCGCACAGATACGCAGTATTTT. Its translation is CASSEWGGRTDTQYF.